The next 27 T cell receptor beta chains were all read from a single sample in a study of CD8 T cells in ankylosing spondylitis. Study-wide results and limits: Ankylosing spondylitis blood seemed to carry a telltale TCR beta motif made of roughly 8 highly homologous variants.

TCRdb fed the 5' RACE reads into MiXCR, producing one record per CDR3 protein. The sample lists about 840,000 distinct CDR3 sequences, roughly 10% seen once, with around 0.51% in the top ten. These TCRs' antigens remain unknown. The specimen sequenced was blood, either unsorted or a sorted T cell fraction (not recorded which). Receptors originate from a male donor with ankylosing spondylitis.

This clonotype has more than one count but fewer than ten. This chain connects TRBV6-1 to TRBJ2-7; TRBD2 matches at 13 bases. In germline, CDR1 is MNHNS, CDR2 SASEGT. The CDR3 runs 16 residues. The V and J ends lost 5 bases and 7 bases, in that order; junction bases with no gene match: 11. In DNA form, the CDR3 reads TGTGCCAGCAGTCCAATGACTAGCGGGGGGTTCAGGGAGCAGTACTTC. As protein: CASSPMTSGGFREQYF.

The rearrangement joins TRBV20-1 to TRBJ2-3; D assignment may be TRBD1 or TRBD2 (5 bases each). V lost 2 bases, J lost 6 bases, and 18 bases lay in between. The CDR3 contains 15 residues. From germline, CDR1 is DFQATT and CDR2 SNEGSKA (reference sequence). The CDR3 loop is CSARPTGRQRDTQYF. DNA for the CDR3: TGCAGTGCTAGACCCACGGGACGCCAGAGGGATACGCAGTATTTT.

The CDR3 here is CSASTGYGQPQHF. Written as DNA, the CDR3 is TGCAGTGCTTCCACAGGGTATGGTCAGCCCCAGCATTTT. The rearrangement links TRBV20-1 to TRBJ1-5, with TRBD1 as a possible D gene (6 bases). Trimming cost V 5 bases and J 6 bases, with 14 bases left between them. CDR1 DFQATT and CDR2 SNEGSKA come from the germline V gene (reference sequence). There are 13 residues in the CDR3.

V is TRBV20-1 and J is TRBJ2-3; D is possibly TRBD2 (6 bases). The germline gives CDR1 DFQATT, CDR2 SNEGSKA (reference sequence). This CDR3 comprises 16 residues. Trimming left V 3 bases short and J 2 bases short, with 18 bases between. The CDR3 reads CSASNIGTGNTDTQYF. CDR3 DNA sequence: TGCAGTGCTAGTAATATTGGGACTGGAAACACAGATACGCAGTATTTT.

This clonotype was seen ten or more times. This chain joins TRBV20-1 and TRBJ1-1; D is uncertain. The CDR3 length is 13 residues. Germline V gene data show CDR1 as DFQATT and CDR2 as SNEGSKA (reference sequence). With 4 bases removed from V and 1 base from J, the gap between germline ends came to 10 bases. The CDR3 is CSATFYGNTEAFF. The CDR3 bases are TGCAGTGCTACCTTTTATGGGAACACTGAAGCTTTCTTT.

The chain couples TRBV18 to TRBJ1-2, with no clear D. Germline V CDR1 and CDR2: KGHSH, LQKENI. Deletions cut 0 bases from V and 9 bases from J, with 14 bases between. The CDR3 runs 14 residues. The CDR3 nucleotides read TGTGCCAGCTCACCACCGGCAGACCGACGAAGCTACACCTTC. This translates into CASSPPADRRSYTF.

This clonotype has at least ten counts. The V and J genes are TRBV20-1 and TRBJ2-3; TRBD1 might be the D (6 bases). Between the trimmed V and J ends, which lost 2 bases and 5 bases, there was a span of 14 bases. This CDR3 region has 14 residues. The germline CDR1 and CDR2 sequences are DFQATT and SNEGSKA (reference sequence). As DNA, the CDR3 is TGCAGTGCTAGACAGGGGCCGAGAGGAGATACGCAGTATTTT. It translates to CSARQGPRGDTQYF.

Many counts were recorded for this clonotype. J is TRBJ2-7 and V is TRBV7-2; D may be TRBD1 (6 bases). There are 15 residues in the CDR3. V was clipped by 5 bases and J by 0 bases, with 14 bases between them. Germline CDR1 reads SGHTA; CDR2 reads FQGNSA. The chain's CDR3 is CASSTTTGSSYEQYF. CDR3 coding DNA: TGTGCCAGCAGCACGACGACAGGTAGCTCCTACGAGCAGTACTTC.

This clonotype was observed a few times. The chain has TRBV6-5 and TRBJ2-1; D tentatively reads TRBD1 or TRBD2 (6 bases each). V lost 0 bases to trimming and J lost 10 bases, with 13 bases between them. The germline V gene encodes CDR1 MNHEY and CDR2 SVGAGI. CDR3 length equals 14 residues. This CDR3 reads CASSYSSQGREQFF. CDR3 coding DNA: TGTGCCAGCAGTTACTCAAGTCAGGGGAGGGAGCAGTTCTTC.

A few counts support this clonotype. DNA for the CDR3: TGTGCCATCAGTGAGTCGAGGGGGAGCAGGAATTCCTACAATGAGCAGTTCTTC. This encodes CAISESRGSRNSYNEQFF. This chain connects TRBV10-3 to TRBJ2-1, with a weak D call TRBD1 (6 bases). The CDR3 runs 18 residues. V was pared by 0 bases and J by 1 base, with 16 bases between. The germline V gene encodes CDR1 ENHRY and CDR2 SYGVKD.

This clonotype was recorded many times. J is TRBJ2-3 and V is TRBV27, with 9 bases identical to TRBD1. Germline lookup yields CDR1 MNHEY and CDR2 SMNVEV (reference sequence). The CDR3 covers 15 residues. J gave up 3 bases and V 4 bases, and 5 bases lay outside the gene matches. CDR3 sequence: CASSSPGQGTDTQYF. Here the CDR3 DNA reads TGTGCCAGCAGTTCACCGGGACAGGGAACAGATACGCAGTATTTT.

The rearrangement uses TRBV15 and TRBJ1-2, with D possibly being TRBD1 (6 bases). Trimming removed 4 bases from V and 6 bases from J, with 12 bases in between. This CDR3 has 13 amino acids. Germline assignment: CDR1 LNHNV and CDR2 YYDKDF (reference sequence). The CDR3 sequence is CATSTMDSHGYTF. For the CDR3, the DNA is TGTGCCACCAGCACGATGGACAGCCATGGCTACACCTTC.

The V gene is TRBV6-2 or TRBV6-3, the J gene TRBJ2-4; D may be TRBD1 or TRBD2 (7 bases each). Trimming took 2 bases from V and 6 from J, leaving 17 bases between them. The V gene's germline CDR1 is MNHEY and CDR2 SVGEGT. The CDR3 sequence is 16 residues long. CDR3 nucleotides: TGTGCCAGCAGTTACACGCCAGGGGGAGGGAGAAACATTCAGTACTTC. Translating gives CASSYTPGGGRNIQYF.

This clonotype showed up just a few times. The chain recombines TRBV20-1 with TRBJ1-6; D call uncertain. CDR3 size: 18 residues. From germline, CDR1 is DFQATT and CDR2 SNEGSKA (reference sequence). Trimming removed 1 base from V and 7 bases from J, with 23 bases in between. This CDR3 reads CSARVRTGKGGHNSPLHF. The CDR3 nucleotides are TGCAGTGCTAGAGTCCGGACGGGAAAGGGAGGTCACAATTCACCCCTCCACTTT.

This clonotype showed up just a few times. The chain carries TRBV30 and TRBJ1-2; 8 bases align to TRBD1. The germline gives CDR1 GTSNPN, CDR2 SVGIG (reference sequence). Trimming at V came to 5 bases and at J to 4 bases, leaving 9 bases not matched to a gene. There are 14 residues in the CDR3. The DNA of the CDR3 is TGTGCCTGGGGATCCAGGGGGCAAGGCTATGGCTACACCTTC. Translated, it gives CAWGSRGQGYGYTF.

A few counts support this clonotype. The chain has TRBV29-1 and TRBJ1-1; D not resolved. The CDR3 spans 13 residues. CDR1 and CDR2 (germline): SQVTM, ANQGSEA. Trimming removed 4 bases at V and 0 bases at J, with 9 bases between. Here the CDR3 reads CSVGKLMNTEAFF. As DNA, the CDR3 is TGCAGCGTTGGCAAACTCATGAACACTGAAGCTTTCTTT. The full variable domain, in which reference TRBV29-1 and TRBJ1-1 provide the parts outside the CDR3, is SAVISQKPSRDICQRGTSLTIQCQVDSQVTMMFWYRQQPGQSLTLIATANQGSEATYESGFVIDKFPISRPNLTFSTLTVSNMSPEDSSIYLCSVGKLMNTEAFFGQGTRLTVV.

The gene calls are TRBV5-1 and TRBJ1-1; 12 bases match TRBD1. The CDR3 runs to 15 residues. The germline gives CDR1 SGHRS, CDR2 YFSETQ. The J segment lost 10 bases and the V segment lost 0 bases, leaving 7 bases of the junction unmatched. CDR3 nucleotide sequence: TGCGCCAGCAGCTTGGCCCTGGGACAGGGGGCAGGAGCTTTCTTT. It translates to CASSLALGQGAGAFF.

This clonotype was found a few times. A junction end diverges from the germline sequence, so it may reflect a read error. The CDR3 here is CASRYSIQKSSYNEQFF. In nucleotides, the CDR3 is TGTGCCAGCAGATACTCGATCCAAAAGAGCTCCTACAATGAGCAGTTCTTC. V gene TRBV6-5 combines with J gene TRBJ2-1; the D is unclear. Germline values: CDR1 MNHEY, CDR2 SVGAGI. The CDR3 consists of 17 residues.

This chain joins TRBV20-1 and TRBJ2-3, with no clear D. Germline V gene data show CDR1 as DFQATT and CDR2 as SNEGSKA (reference sequence). The CDR3 sequence is 12 residues long. DNA for the CDR3: TGCCCCCCGGGTGAGGTCACAGATACGCAGTATTTT. Residues: CPPGEVTDTQYF.

This clonotype was observed at least ten times. This chain links TRBV29-1 with TRBJ2-1; TRBD2 aligns across 9 bases. Per germline, CDR1 SQVTM and CDR2 ANQGSEA. The CDR3 runs to 13 residues. Trimming cost V 7 bases and J 5 bases; bases outside gene matches: 6. CDR3 sequence reads: CSGGLALNNEQFF. The CDR3 DNA sequence: TGCAGCGGTGGACTAGCGCTTAACAATGAGCAGTTCTTC.

This clonotype was found a few times. The chain is built from TRBV5-6 and TRBJ2-1; 9 bases are a match to TRBD1. V lost 6 bases, J lost 6 bases, and 13 bases stayed unmatched. The CDR3 is made up of 16 amino acids. Germline loops: CDR1 SGHDT, CDR2 YYEEEE. The CDR3 region is CASTATPGTGRNEQFF. The CDR3 DNA reads TGTGCCAGCACCGCTACCCCCGGGACAGGGCGCAATGAGCAGTTCTTC.

As to this clonotype: Sequence at one end of the junction differs from germline and may be a read error. V usage is TRBV6-5 and J usage is TRBJ2-1; D ambiguous. The CDR3 totals 11 residues. Germline CDR1 reads MNHEY; CDR2 reads SVGAGI. The CDR3 here is CASSYRGETVF. CDR3 bases: TGTGCCAGCAGTTACCGTGGAGAAACGGTCTTC.

This clonotype was counted ten times or more. This rearrangement joins TRBV4-3 to TRBJ2-7, with D uncertain. CDR1 is LGHNA and CDR2 is YSLEER in the germline V gene. This CDR3 has 15 amino acids. V shed 1 base and J shed 3 bases, with 13 bases lying between them. In DNA form, the CDR3 reads TGCGCCAGCAGCCAAGCATTCCGTAACCACTACGAGCAGTACTTC. It codes for CASSQAFRNHYEQYF.

A few counts support this clonotype. The chain recombines TRBV20-1 with TRBJ1-1; TRBD1 is a possible D gene (6 bases). The CDR3 length is 13 residues. The germline V gene has CDR1 DFQATT and CDR2 SNEGSKA (reference sequence). V lost 1 base, J lost 3 bases, and 9 bases lay in between. The CDR3 DNA reads as TGCAGTGCTAGAGCGGACAGAGACACTGAAGCTTTCTTT. It translates to CSARADRDTEAFF.

J is TRBJ1-5 and V is TRBV5-1, with D maybe TRBD1 (5 bases). The V gene's germline CDR1 is SGHRS and CDR2 YFSETQ. With 2 bases removed from V and 4 bases from J, the gap between germline ends came to 16 bases. This CDR3 is built from 16 residues. CDR3 DNA sequence: TGCGCCAGCAGCTTCGACCAGGGATTGCGGAATCAGCCCCAGCATTTT. It specifies CASSFDQGLRNQPQHF.

This clonotype occurred a few times. The chain couples TRBV7-2 to TRBJ2-7; D may match TRBD1 or TRBD2 (6 bases each). V lost 1 base and J lost 4, with 14 bases in between. Germline-derived CDR1 and CDR2 are SGHTA and FQGNSA. CDR3 length: 15 amino acids. CDR3 amino acids: CASSLGQPGAYEQYF. The DNA of the CDR3 is TGTGCCAGCAGCTTAGGGCAACCGGGGGCGTACGAGCAGTACTTC.

The gene calls are TRBV20-1 and TRBJ2-7, with TRBD2 matching 12 bases. V was pared by 6 bases and J by 4 bases, with 4 bases of the junction left unmatched. Germline lookup yields CDR1 DFQATT and CDR2 SNEGSKA (reference sequence). This CDR3 is built from 13 residues. The CDR3 here is CSAILAGGYEQYF. The CDR3 nucleotides read TGCAGTGCAATACTAGCGGGGGGATACGAGCAGTACTTC.